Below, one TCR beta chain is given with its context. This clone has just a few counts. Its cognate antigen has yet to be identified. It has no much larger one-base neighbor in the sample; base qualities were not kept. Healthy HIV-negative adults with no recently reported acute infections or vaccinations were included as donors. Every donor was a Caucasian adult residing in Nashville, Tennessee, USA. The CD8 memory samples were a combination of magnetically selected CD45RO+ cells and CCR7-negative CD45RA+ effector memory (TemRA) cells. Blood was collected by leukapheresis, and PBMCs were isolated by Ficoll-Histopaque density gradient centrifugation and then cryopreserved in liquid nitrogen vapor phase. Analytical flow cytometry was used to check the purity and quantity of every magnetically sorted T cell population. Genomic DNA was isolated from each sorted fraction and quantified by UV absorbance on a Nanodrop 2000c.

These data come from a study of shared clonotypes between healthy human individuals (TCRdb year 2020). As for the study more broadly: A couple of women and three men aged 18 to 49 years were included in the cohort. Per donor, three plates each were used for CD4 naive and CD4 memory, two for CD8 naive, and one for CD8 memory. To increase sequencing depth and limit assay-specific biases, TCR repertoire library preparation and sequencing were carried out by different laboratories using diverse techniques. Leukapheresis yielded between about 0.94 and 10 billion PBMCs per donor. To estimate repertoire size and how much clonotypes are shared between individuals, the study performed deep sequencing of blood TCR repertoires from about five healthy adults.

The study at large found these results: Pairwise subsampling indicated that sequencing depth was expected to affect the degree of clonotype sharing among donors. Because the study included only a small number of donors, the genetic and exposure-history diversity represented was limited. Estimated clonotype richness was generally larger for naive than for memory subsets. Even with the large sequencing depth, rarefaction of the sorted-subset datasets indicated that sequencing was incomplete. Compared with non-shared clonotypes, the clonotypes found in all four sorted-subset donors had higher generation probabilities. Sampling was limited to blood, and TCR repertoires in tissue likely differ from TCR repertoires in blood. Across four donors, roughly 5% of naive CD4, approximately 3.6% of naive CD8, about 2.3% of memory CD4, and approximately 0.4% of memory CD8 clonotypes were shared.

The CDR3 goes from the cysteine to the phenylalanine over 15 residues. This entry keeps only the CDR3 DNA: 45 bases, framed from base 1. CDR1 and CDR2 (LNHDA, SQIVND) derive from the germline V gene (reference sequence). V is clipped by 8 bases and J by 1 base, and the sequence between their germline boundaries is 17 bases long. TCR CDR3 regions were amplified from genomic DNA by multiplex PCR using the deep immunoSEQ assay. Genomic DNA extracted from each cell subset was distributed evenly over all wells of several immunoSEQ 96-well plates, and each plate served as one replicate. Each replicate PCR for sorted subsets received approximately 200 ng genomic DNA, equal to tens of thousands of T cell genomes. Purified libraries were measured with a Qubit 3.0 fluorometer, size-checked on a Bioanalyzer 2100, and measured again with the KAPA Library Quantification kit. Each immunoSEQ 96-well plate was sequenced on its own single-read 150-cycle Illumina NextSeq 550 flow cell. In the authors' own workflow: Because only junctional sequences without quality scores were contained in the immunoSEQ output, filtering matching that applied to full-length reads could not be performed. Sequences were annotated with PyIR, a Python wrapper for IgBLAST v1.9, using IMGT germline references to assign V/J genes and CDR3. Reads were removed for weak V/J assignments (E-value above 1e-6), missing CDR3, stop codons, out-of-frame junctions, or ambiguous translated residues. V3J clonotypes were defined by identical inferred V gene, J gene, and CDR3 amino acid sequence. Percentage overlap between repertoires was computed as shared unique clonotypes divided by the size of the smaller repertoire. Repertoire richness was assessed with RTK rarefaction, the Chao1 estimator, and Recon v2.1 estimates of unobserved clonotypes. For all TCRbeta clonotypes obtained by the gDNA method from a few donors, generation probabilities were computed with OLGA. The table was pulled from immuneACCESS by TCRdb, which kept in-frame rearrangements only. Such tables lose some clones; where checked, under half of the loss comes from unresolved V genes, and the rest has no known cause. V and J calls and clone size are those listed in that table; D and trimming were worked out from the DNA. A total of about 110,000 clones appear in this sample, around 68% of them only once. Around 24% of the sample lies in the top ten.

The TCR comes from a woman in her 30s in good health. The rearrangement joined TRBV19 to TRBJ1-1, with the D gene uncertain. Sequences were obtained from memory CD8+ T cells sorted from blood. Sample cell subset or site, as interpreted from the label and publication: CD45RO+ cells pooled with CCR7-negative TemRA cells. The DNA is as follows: TGTGCCAGTCGGGCCGGACGATCGGGGAACACTGAAGCTTTCTTT. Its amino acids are CASRAGRSGNTEAFF.